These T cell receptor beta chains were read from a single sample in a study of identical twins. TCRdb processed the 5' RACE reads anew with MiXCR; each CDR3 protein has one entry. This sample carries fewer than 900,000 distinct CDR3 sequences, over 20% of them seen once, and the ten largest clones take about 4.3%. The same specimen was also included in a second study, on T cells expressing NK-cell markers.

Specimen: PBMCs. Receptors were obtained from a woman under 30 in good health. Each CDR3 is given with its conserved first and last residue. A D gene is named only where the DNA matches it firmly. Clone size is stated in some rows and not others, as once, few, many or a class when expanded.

CASSQVGQSSTDTQYF	TGTGCCAGCAGCCAAGTAGGGCAGTCTAGCACAGATACGCAGTATTTT	16	.	TRBJ2-3	TRBV3-1	many
CSAGPSGYEQYF	TGCAGTGCAGGTCCAAGCGGTTACGAGCAGTACTTC	12	.	TRBJ2-7	TRBV20-1	.
CATRDRGLYEQYF	TGTGCCACCCGAGACAGGGGGCTCTACGAGCAGTACTTC	13	TRBD1	TRBJ2-7	TRBV15	.
CAISESDSNQPQHF	TGTGCCATCAGTGAGTCAGATAGCAATCAGCCCCAGCATTTT	14	.	TRBJ1-5	TRBV10-3	many
CASSLSGGGGYTF	TGTGCCAGCAGCCTGTCAGGGGGCGGTGGCTACACCTTC	13	TRBD1	TRBJ1-2	TRBV12-3/TRBV12-4	few
CSARVHTLSEKLFF	TGCAGTGCTAGAGTTCACACACTTAGCGAAAAACTGTTTTTT	14	.	TRBJ1-4	TRBV20-1	once
CASSLQSLAVILYNEQFF	TGTGCCAGCAGCTTGCAGTCCCTGGCGGTAATATTATACAATGAGCAGTTCTTC	18	.	TRBJ2-1	TRBV11-2	few
CASSSEGQGRHEQYF	TGTGCCAGCAGTTCCGAGGGACAGGGACGGCACGAGCAGTACTTC	15	TRBD1	TRBJ2-7	TRBV27	.
CSARVYLASSYEQYF	TGCAGTGCTAGAGTTTATCTAGCGAGCTCCTACGAGCAGTACTTC	15	.	TRBJ2-7	TRBV20-1	.
CASSSGPWEQYF	TGTGCCAGCAGCTCCGGGCCCTGGGAGCAGTACTTC	12	.	TRBJ2-7	TRBV11-3	.
CAISESIGRNNNEQFF	TGTGCCATCAGTGAGTCGATCGGGAGGAACAACAATGAGCAGTTCTTC	16	TRBD2	TRBJ2-1	TRBV10-3	.
CAMDRYNEQFF	TGTGCCATGGACCGGTACAATGAGCAGTTCTTC	11	.	TRBJ2-1	TRBV2	few
CSVVDPYSNQPQHF	TGCAGTGTAGTAGATCCCTATAGCAATCAGCCCCAGCATTTT	14	.	TRBJ1-5	TRBV20-1	many
CASSLQGLGGYTF	TGTGCCAGCAGTTTACAGGGGTTGGGAGGCTACACCTTC	13	.	TRBJ1-2	TRBV12-3/TRBV12-4	.
CASTDRGSLAYNEQFF	TGTGCCAGCACGGACCGCGGGAGTTTGGCCTACAATGAGCAGTTCTTC	16	TRBD2	TRBJ2-1	TRBV6-2/TRBV6-3	.
CSVAMDRWADTQYF	TGCAGCGTTGCGATGGACAGGTGGGCAGATACGCAGTATTTT	14	TRBD1	TRBJ2-3	TRBV29-1	many
CASSATTGHTEAFF	TGTGCCAGCAGCGCAACCACAGGGCACACTGAAGCTTTCTTT	14	.	TRBJ1-1	TRBV7-9	.
CSARGAAGIGEQYF	TGCAGTGCTAGAGGGGCGGCGGGCATTGGCGAGCAGTACTTC	14	.	TRBJ2-7	TRBV20-1	.
CASSSPADTDTQYF	TGCGCCAGCAGCTCGCCGGCGGACACAGATACGCAGTATTTT	14	.	TRBJ2-3	TRBV5-1	.
CASRDRAEAFF	TGTGCCAGCAGGGACCGCGCTGAAGCTTTCTTT	11	.	TRBJ1-1	TRBV12-3/TRBV12-4	many
CASRPGQGNVQYF	TGTGCCAGCAGACCGGGACAGGGGAACGTGCAGTACTTC	13	TRBD1	TRBJ2-7	TRBV12-3/TRBV12-4	many
CASSSRAGGGPGSYNEQFF	TGTGCCAGCAGCTCTAGAGCGGGAGGGGGACCGGGCTCCTACAATGAGCAGTTCTTC	19	TRBD2	TRBJ2-1	TRBV11-2	.
CASGYLATDTQYF	TGTGCTAGTGGTTATCTTGCCACAGATACGCAGTATTTT	13	.	TRBJ2-3	TRBV12-5	few
CSAGAGEVDTQYF	TGCAGCGCTGGGGCGGGAGAGGTAGATACGCAGTATTTT	13	TRBD2	TRBJ2-3	TRBV29-1	.
CASSLGDHNYGYTF	TGCGCCAGCAGCTTGGGAGACCATAACTATGGCTACACCTTC	14	.	TRBJ1-2	TRBV5-1	.
CASSLARADMNTEAFF	TGTGCCAGCAGCTTAGCGCGGGCAGACATGAACACTGAAGCTTTCTTT	16	.	TRBJ1-1	TRBV7-8	.
CSVGVEGRGIEETQYF	TGCAGCGTTGGGGTCGAGGGGAGGGGGATAGAAGAGACCCAGTACTTC	16	.	TRBJ2-5	TRBV29-1	.
CAISGNSYNEQFF	TGTGCCATCAGCGGGAATTCCTACAATGAGCAGTTCTTC	13	.	TRBJ2-1	TRBV10-3	few
CASSPSLTDHTEAFF	TGCGCCAGCAGCCCGTCTTTGACAGATCACACTGAAGCTTTCTTT	15	.	TRBJ1-1	TRBV5-1	few
CASSAAWTVYNEQFF	TGCGCCAGCAGTGCCGCCTGGACTGTCTACAATGAGCAGTTCTTC	15	.	TRBJ2-1	TRBV4-3	.
CASSQDTYNEQFF	TGTGCCAGCAGCCAAGATACCTACAATGAGCAGTTCTTC	13	.	TRBJ2-1	TRBV4-2	few
CASSFRASIEKLFF	TGTGCCAGCAGTTTCCGGGCCTCGATTGAAAAACTGTTTTTT	14	.	TRBJ1-4	TRBV12-3/TRBV12-4	few
CASSRITYNEQFF	TGTGCCAGCAGCCGGATCACCTACAATGAGCAGTTCTTC	13	.	TRBJ2-1	TRBV25-1	few
CSVARGGGEQFF	TGCAGCGTTGCCCGGGGGGGGGGTGAGCAGTTCTTC	12	TRBD2	TRBJ2-1	TRBV29-1	many
CASRSQGQINSPLHF	TGTGCCAGCAGGAGCCAGGGACAGATTAATTCACCCCTCCACTTT	15	TRBD1	TRBJ1-6	TRBV7-2	few
CASSELALEQYF	TGTGCCAGCAGTGAACTAGCCCTCGAGCAGTACTTC	12	.	TRBJ2-7	TRBV2	few
CASSSLTSGTGDTQYF	TGTGCCAGCAGTTCCCTGACTAGCGGGACGGGAGATACGCAGTATTTT	16	TRBD2	TRBJ2-3	TRBV28	.
CASSVESDYQPQHF	TGTGCCAGCAGCGTAGAGTCAGATTATCAGCCCCAGCATTTT	14	.	TRBJ1-5	TRBV9	many
CASWSSERVETQYF	TGTGCCAGCTGGAGCAGTGAAAGGGTCGAGACCCAGTACTTC	14	.	TRBJ2-5	TRBV5-6	few
CSARESGARKNIQYF	TGCAGTGCTAGAGAGTCTGGGGCACGAAAAAACATTCAGTACTTC	15	.	TRBJ2-4	TRBV20-1	.
CASSTYRATNAGLQYF	TGTGCCAGCAGTACTTACAGGGCGACCAACGCGGGACTGCAGTATTTT	16	.	TRBJ2-3	TRBV6-2/TRBV6-3	.
CAISELASTGELFF	TGTGCCATCAGTGAACTAGCGAGCACCGGGGAGCTGTTTTTT	14	TRBD2	TRBJ2-2	TRBV10-3	few
CSVHPEYTDTQYF	TGCAGTGTTCACCCGGAATACACAGATACGCAGTATTTT	13	.	TRBJ2-3	TRBV20-1	.
CSAKTGEYGYTF	TGCAGTGCTAAGACAGGGGAGTATGGCTACACCTTC	12	TRBD1	TRBJ1-2	TRBV20-1	few
CASTRGRGRGNEQFF	TGTGCCAGCACGAGGGGGAGGGGGCGAGGTAATGAGCAGTTCTTC	15	.	TRBJ2-1	TRBV9	.
CASKAGEAYGYTF	TGCGCCAGCAAGGCAGGGGAGGCCTATGGCTACACCTTC	13	.	TRBJ1-2	TRBV5-1	few
CATRLAGNNEQFF	TGTGCCACCCGACTAGCGGGGAACAATGAGCAGTTCTTC	13	TRBD2	TRBJ2-1	TRBV12-3/TRBV12-4	.
CASSVTTGTDTQYF	TGTGCCAGCAGTGTAACTACGGGAACAGATACGCAGTATTTT	14	.	TRBJ2-3	TRBV2	.
CASSTYTVVSYEQYF	TGTGCCAGCAGTACCTATACGGTTGTCTCCTACGAGCAGTACTTC	15	.	TRBJ2-7	TRBV21-1	.
CSVRPGGYEQYF	TGCAGTGTACGACCGGGGGGTTACGAGCAGTACTTC	12	TRBD2	TRBJ2-7	TRBV20-1	few
CASSLVNRNEQFF	TGTGCCAGCAGCTTAGTTAATAGGAATGAGCAGTTCTTC	13	.	TRBJ2-1	TRBV7-2	.
CSVDRQGTEAFF	TGCAGCGTTGACAGGCAGGGGACTGAAGCTTTCTTT	12	.	TRBJ1-1	TRBV29-1	many
CASSFDRGDGELFF	TGTGCCAGCAGTTTCGACCGGGGGGACGGGGAGCTGTTTTTT	14	TRBD2	TRBJ2-2	TRBV12-3/TRBV12-4	.
CSSLGGRGFNEQFF	TGCAGCTCCTTGGGGGGACGGGGGTTCAATGAGCAGTTCTTC	14	.	TRBJ2-1	TRBV29-1	few
CASSFNPFAKTGELFF	TGTGCCAGCAGCTTTAACCCCTTTGCGAAGACCGGGGAGCTGTTTTTT	16	.	TRBJ2-2	TRBV7-6	once
CASSASGTGEETNYGYTF	TGTGCCAGCAGCGCTTCCGGGACAGGGGAGGAAACTAACTATGGCTACACCTTC	18	TRBD1	TRBJ1-2	TRBV9	few
CASSYDPMAGQPQHF	TGTGCCAGCAGTTATGACCCAATGGCGGGTCAGCCCCAGCATTTT	15	.	TRBJ1-5	TRBV6-5	.